A single sample is the source of the 5 T cell receptor beta chains below, sequenced in a study of CD8 T cells in Susac syndrome. Reverse transcription of roughly 0.5 to 1 ug RNA used random hexamers. TCRdb re-analysed the immunoSEQ multiplex PCR reads in MiXCR, keeping a single row per CDR3 protein. The table includes approximately 160,000 distinct CDR3 sequences, approximately 95% detected once. Specimen: CD4+ T cells from PBMCs. These receptors originate from a human donor with multiple sclerosis.

V gene TRBV9 combines with J gene TRBJ2-1, with TRBD2 identical over 8 bases. This CDR3 has 14 amino acids. Germline V gene sequence: CDR1 SGDLS, CDR2 YYNGEE. Trimming at V came to 4 bases and at J to 10 bases, leaving 10 bases not matched to a gene. CDR3 coding DNA: TGTGCCAGCAGCTTTAGCGGGATGTCAGAGGAGCAGTTCTTC. This translates into CASSFSGMSEEQFF. The full variable domain, in which reference TRBV9 and TRBJ2-1 provide the parts outside the CDR3, is DSGVTQTPKHLITATGQRVTLRCSPRSGDLSVYWYQQSLDQGLQFLIQYYNGEERAKGNILERFSAQQFPDLHSELNLSSLELGDSALYFCASSFSGMSEEQFFGPGTRLTVL.

This chain joins TRBV7-2 and TRBJ2-7; D may match TRBD1 or TRBD2 (6 bases each). This CDR3 is built from 13 residues. Between the trimmed V and J ends, which lost 6 bases and 4 bases, there was a span of 13 bases. The V gene's germline CDR1 is SGHTA and CDR2 FQGNSA. The CDR3, as DNA: TGTGCCAGCAGACAGGGAGGTGGTTACGAGCAGTACTTC. Its translation: CASRQGGGYEQYF.

DNA for the CDR3: TGTGCCAGCAGCTTTGGCAGGTCGGTCACTGAAGCTTTCTTT. This translates into CASSFGRSVTEAFF. The genes are TRBV7-2 and TRBJ1-1; no clear D gene. Germline V gene sequence: CDR1 SGHTA, CDR2 FQGNSA. This CDR3 is 14 amino acids long. V was shortened by 3 bases and J by 4 bases, with 12 bases between the two germline ends.

The rearrangement links TRBV9 to TRBJ1-2; 7 bases map to TRBD1. The junction had 11 bases not matched to a gene; V was cut back by 4 bases and J by 2 bases. CDR1 is SGDLS and CDR2 is YYNGEE in the germline V gene. The CDR3 extends over 16 amino acids. In nucleotides, the CDR3 is TGTGCCAGCAGCCCAACCACAGGGGTGATAAACTATGGCTACACCTTC. Translating gives CASSPTTGVINYGYTF.

The rearrangement uses TRBV3-1 and TRBJ2-7; D possibly corresponds to TRBD1 (6 bases). Trimming took off 2 bases at V and 12 bases at J, with 14 bases between the two ends. The length of the CDR3 is 12 residues. CDR1 and CDR2 from the germline V gene are LGHDT and YNNKEL (reference sequence). The CDR3 here is CASSQSRGAPYF. In DNA form, the CDR3 reads TGTGCCAGCAGCCAATCCAGGGGAGCTCCGTACTTC.